What follows are 32 T cell receptor beta chains derived from one specimen sequenced in a study of response to subunit inactivated influenza vaccine. TCRdb reanalysed the RT-PCR reads using MiXCR and keeps one entry per CDR3 protein. The repertoire holds roughly 650,000 distinct CDR3 sequences, with about 15% as singletons. The sequencing used PBMCs from blood, collected approximately 15 days before vaccination. Receptor source: a man aged 45 to 65 who received an inactivated influenza vaccine.

The chain joins TRBV20-1 to TRBJ2-7; 14 bases map to TRBD2. Germline CDR1 and CDR2: DFQATT and SNEGSKA (reference sequence). J gave up 5 bases and V 5 bases, and 5 bases lay outside the gene matches. The CDR3 runs 14 residues. DNA of the CDR3: TGCAGTGCTGGAAGGACTAGCGGGAGGAACGAGCAGTACTTC. It codes for CSAGRTSGRNEQYF.

The sample holds a few counts of this clonotype. The chain has TRBV5-1 and TRBJ2-3; 7 bases match TRBD1. The germline V gene has CDR1 SGHRS and CDR2 YFSETQ. J was trimmed by 3 bases and V by 3 bases; bases with no gene match: 4. The CDR3 consists of 14 residues. The CDR3 here is CASSSGTETDTQYF. The CDR3, as DNA: TGCGCCAGCAGCTCCGGGACAGAGACAGATACGCAGTATTTT.

The table lists this clonotype with a few counts. This chain joins TRBV2 and TRBJ2-1; tentatively, D is TRBD1 or TRBD2 (6 bases each). With 5 bases removed from V and 8 bases from J, the gap between germline ends came to 19 bases. The length of the CDR3 is 15 residues. From germline, CDR1 is SNHLY and CDR2 FYNNEI. The CDR3 DNA follows: TGTGCCAGCAGTCGGGAAGGGGGGCTTGGGGATGAGCAGTTCTTC. Its translation is CASSREGGLGDEQFF.

The chain combines TRBV7-2 with TRBJ2-1, with 8 bases lining up with TRBD2. The germline CDR1 and CDR2 sequences are SGHTA and FQGNSA. The CDR3 runs to 14 residues. V lost 6 bases and J lost 3; bases outside the gene matches: 4. CDR3 loop: CASRTSGDYNEQFF. For the CDR3, the DNA is TGTGCCAGCAGAACTAGCGGCGACTACAATGAGCAGTTCTTC.

This clonotype was detected ten times or more. The chain recombines TRBV6-5 with TRBJ1-2, with a weak D call TRBD1 (6 bases). This CDR3 comprises 11 residues. The V and J ends lost 6 bases and 8 bases respectively, with 10 bases between them. From germline, CDR1 is MNHEY and CDR2 SVGAGI. This CDR3 is CASRTQGGYTF. The CDR3 bases are TGTGCCAGCAGAACACAGGGCGGCTACACCTTC.

This clonotype appeared many times. This sequence joins TRBV10-3 and TRBJ2-2; D might be TRBD1 or TRBD2, each matching 5 bases. The CDR3 extends over 13 amino acids. Trimming left V 4 bases short and J 5 bases short, with 8 bases between. Germline V gene sequence: CDR1 ENHRY, CDR2 SYGVKD. The CDR3 protein is CAISGGPTGELFF. CDR3 nucleotide sequence: TGTGCCATCAGTGGGGGACCAACCGGGGAGCTGTTTTTT.

The rearrangement links TRBV20-1 to TRBJ1-2; 8 bases agree with TRBD1. From germline, CDR1 is DFQATT and CDR2 SNEGSKA (reference sequence). V was clipped by 2 bases and J by 2 bases; unmatched bases: 4. CDR3 length: 14 residues. Here the CDR3 DNA reads TGCAGTGCTAGACAGACAGGGGTAAACTATGGCTACACCTTC. Amino acid sequence: CSARQTGVNYGYTF.

In the case of this clonotype: A single base separates this from a much larger clone, so it may be a read error. V usage is TRBV6-5 and J usage is TRBJ2-2, with a tentative D call TRBD1 (5 bases). This CDR3 spans 13 amino acids. V lost 4 bases and J lost 4, with 7 bases in between. From germline, CDR1 is MNHEY and CDR2 SVGAGI. In DNA, the CDR3 is TGTGCCAGCAGTTCAGGGATCACCGGGGAGCTGTTTTTT. It is translated as CASSSGITGELFF.

Many counts were recorded for this clonotype. The rearrangement uses TRBV27 and TRBJ2-1; D perhaps matches TRBD2 (6 bases). V was shortened by 4 bases and J by 0 bases, with 16 bases between the two germline ends. CDR1 is MNHEY and CDR2 is SMNVEV in the germline V gene (reference sequence). CDR3 length: 17 residues. Written as DNA, the CDR3 is TGTGCCAGCAGTTCGCGAAGCGGGCTGAGCTCCTACAATGAGCAGTTCTTC. Translated: CASSSRSGLSSYNEQFF.

The rearrangement joins TRBV12-3 or TRBV12-4 to TRBJ2-7; 7 nucleotides line up with TRBD1. The CDR3 sequence is 13 residues long. J gave up 6 bases and V 6 bases, and 8 bases lay outside the gene matches. For the CDR3, the DNA is TGTGCCAGCAGGCCGGGACAGTCGGGCGAGCAGTACTTC. It translates to CASRPGQSGEQYF.

This clonotype was detected a few times. CDR3 bases: TGTGCCAGCAGCTTAGCCCATCAGACTGAGCAGTACTTC. Encoded protein: CASSLAHQTEQYF. The J gene is TRBJ2-7, the V gene TRBV7-2; no definite D call. The germline gives CDR1 SGHTA, CDR2 FQGNSA. The V end lost 0 bases, the J end lost 7 bases, and 10 bases lay between the germline ends. The CDR3 is made up of 13 amino acids.

The chain combines TRBV11-2 with TRBJ1-3; D not certain. From germline, CDR1 is SGHAT and CDR2 FQNNGV. The V gene lost 3 bases and the J gene lost 16 bases, with 13 bases spanning the gap. CDR3 length: 11 residues. The CDR3 reads CASSFREDVYF. The CDR3 DNA reads TGTGCCAGCAGCTTTAGGGAGGACGTGTATTTT. Full variable domain (outside the CDR3, taken from reference TRBV11-2 and TRBJ1-3): EAGVAQSPRYKIIEKRQSVAFWCNPISGHATLYWYQQILGQGPKLLIQFQNNGVVDDSQLPKDRFSAERLKGVDSTLKIQPAKLEDSAVYLCASSFREDVYFGEGSWLTVV.

The chain links TRBV5-6 to TRBJ2-3; perhaps TRBD1 as D (5 bases). The V end was cut by 4 bases, the J end by 3 bases, with 15 bases between. Germline CDR1 is SGHDT and CDR2 is YYEEEE. This CDR3 has 15 residues. The DNA of the CDR3 is TGTGCCAGCAGCCTCCGACAGCTTAGGACAGATACGCAGTATTTT. This codes for CASSLRQLRTDTQYF.

This clonotype turned up a few times. The gene calls are TRBV20-1 and TRBJ2-1, with 7 bases that match TRBD1. Trimming removed 3 bases from V and 0 bases from J; junction bases left unmatched: 2. This CDR3 has 14 amino acids. Germline V gene sequence: CDR1 DFQATT, CDR2 SNEGSKA (reference sequence). CDR3 DNA: TGCAGTGCTAGGACAGGGTTCTCCTACAATGAGCAGTTCTTC. Encoded protein: CSARTGFSYNEQFF.

This clonotype was counted a few times. V and J are TRBV12-3 or TRBV12-4 and TRBJ2-7; perhaps TRBD2 as D (5 bases). The CDR3 loop spans 15 amino acids. The V gene lost 6 bases and the J gene lost 0 bases, with 15 bases spanning the gap. CDR3 DNA: TGTGCCAGCAGCCCAATGAGGGCACACTCCTACGAGCAGTACTTC. Residues: CASSPMRAHSYEQYF.

This clonotype was counted a few times. V and J are TRBV5-4 and TRBJ2-4, with D tentatively TRBD1 (5 bases). The V and J ends lost 0 bases and 7 bases respectively, with 11 bases between them. This CDR3 is 14 amino acids long. CDR1 and CDR2 (germline): SGHNT, YYREEE (reference sequence). The CDR3 here is CASSLGGRTNIQYF. As DNA, the CDR3 is TGTGCCAGCAGCTTGGGGGGCAGGACCAACATTCAGTACTTC.

V usage is TRBV6-1 and J usage is TRBJ2-7, with 10 positions matching TRBD2. The germline V gene encodes CDR1 MNHNS and CDR2 SASEGT. Trimming took 5 bases from V and 2 from J; bases not matched to a gene: 15. The CDR3 is made up of 18 amino acids. CDR3 in amino acids: CASSPERLTSGNPYEQYF. DNA for the CDR3: TGTGCCAGCAGTCCCGAAAGACTCACTAGCGGGAACCCCTACGAGCAGTACTTC.

A few counts support this clonotype. The chain employs TRBV20-1 and TRBJ2-3; 9 bases map to TRBD2. V dropped 3 bases and J dropped 2; count of bases not matched to a gene: 9. CDR3 length: 16 residues. The V gene's germline CDR1 is DFQATT and CDR2 SNEGSKA (reference sequence). CDR3 bases: TGCAGTGCTAGTTCGGGAGCGGGAGGCCCCACAGATACGCAGTATTTT. Its translation is CSASSGAGGPTDTQYF.

This clonotype was detected a few times. CDR3 nucleotide sequence: TGTGCCAGTAGTATAGATCGGGACAGGCCTATCCATGAGCAGTTCTTC. Protein sequence: CASSIDRDRPIHEQFF. V and J are TRBV19 and TRBJ2-1; TRBD1 aligns across 8 bases. Trimming cost V 0 bases and J 8 bases; bases outside gene matches: 9. The CDR3 loop spans 16 amino acids. Germline V gives CDR1 LNHDA, CDR2 SQIVND (reference sequence).

The chain couples TRBV20-1 to TRBJ2-3, with unresolved D. Trimming stripped 2 bases from V and 4 bases from J, with 16 bases between. This CDR3 comprises 15 residues. Germline CDR1 is DFQATT and CDR2 is SNEGSKA (reference sequence). CDR3 in amino acids: CSARISRRRADTQYF. The CDR3 coding sequence is TGCAGTGCTAGAATATCGAGACGAAGAGCAGATACGCAGTATTTT.

This clonotype occurred a few times. The chain has TRBV15 and TRBJ2-1; maybe TRBD2 (5 bases). Germline V CDR1 and CDR2: LNHNV, YYDKDF (reference sequence). V dropped 0 bases and J dropped 6 bases, with 12 bases sitting between them. This CDR3 is 15 amino acids long. CDR3 DNA sequence: TGTGCCACCAGCAGAGATTATTCCGCGGGCAATGAGCAGTTCTTC. Its translation: CATSRDYSAGNEQFF.

The rearrangement links TRBV20-1 to TRBJ2-7; 10 nucleotides align to TRBD2. The CDR3 covers 14 residues. Germline V lookup: CDR1 DFQATT, CDR2 SNEGSKA (reference sequence). V trimming: 5 bases; J trimming: 4 bases; junction bases outside the gene matches: 8. The CDR3 region is CSASTSGKPYEQYF. CDR3 in DNA: TGCAGTGCTTCAACTAGCGGGAAACCATACGAGCAGTACTTC.

The chain carries TRBV10-3 and TRBJ2-7; 7 nucleotides agree with TRBD2. Germline assignment: CDR1 ENHRY and CDR2 SYGVKD. The CDR3 extends over 14 amino acids. Trimming removed 0 bases from V and 2 bases from J; junction bases left unmatched: 1. CDR3 in DNA: TGTGCCATCAGTGAGTCGAGCGGGACCTACGAGCAGTACTTC. Protein product: CAISESSGTYEQYF.

The chain couples TRBV20-1 to TRBJ2-4; 12 nucleotides match TRBD2. This CDR3 contains 20 residues. V lost 0 bases, J lost 1 base, and 13 bases stayed unmatched. Germline V gene data show CDR1 as DFQATT and CDR2 as SNEGSKA (reference sequence). In DNA, the CDR3 is TGCAGTGCTAGAGATCTAACTAGCGGGGGGTGGCTTTCGGCCAAAAACATTCAGTACTTC. Translating it yields CSARDLTSGGWLSAKNIQYF.

The chain joins TRBV25-1 to TRBJ2-3, with no clear D. CDR3 length: 13 amino acids. Trimming took 2 bases from V and 9 from J, leaving 12 bases between them. Germline assignment: CDR1 MGHDK and CDR2 SYGVNS. The CDR3, as DNA: TGTGCCAGCAGTGAACCCAGGCCGGGCACGCAGTATTTT. The encoded protein is CASSEPRPGTQYF.

This clonotype has only a few counts. This chain joins TRBV6-1 and TRBJ1-2, with TRBD1 as a possible D gene (5 bases). V gave up 3 bases and J gave up 4 bases, with 9 bases separating them. The length of the CDR3 is 13 residues. Per germline, CDR1 MNHNS and CDR2 SASEGT. CDR3 nucleotides: TGTGCCAGCAGTGACACAGGCCTCTATGGCTACACCTTC. As protein: CASSDTGLYGYTF.

A few counts support this clonotype. The chain combines TRBV11-2 with TRBJ2-1; 12 bases fit TRBD1. CDR3 length: 15 residues. Trimming took 4 bases from V and 7 from J; bases not matched to a gene: 5. Germline V gives CDR1 SGHAT, CDR2 FQNNGV. The CDR3 DNA reads as TGTGCCAGCAGCTCCGGGACAGGGGGCTGGAATGAGCAGTTCTTC. Amino acid sequence: CASSSGTGGWNEQFF.

The V call is TRBV29-1, the J call TRBJ2-1, with 8 nucleotides matching TRBD2. The CDR3 is 15 residues long. Germline CDR1 reads SQVTM; CDR2 reads ANQGSEA. Trimming removed 4 bases from V and 4 bases from J; junction bases left unmatched: 9. This CDR3 reads CSVGGRLAQYNEQFF. The CDR3 bases are TGCAGCGTTGGGGGGAGACTAGCGCAATACAATGAGCAGTTCTTC.

The J gene is TRBJ2-7, the V gene TRBV4-2; 9 bases fit TRBD1. Germline V gene sequence: CDR1 LGHNA, CDR2 YNFKEQ. The CDR3 runs to 15 residues. V shed 4 bases and J 6 bases; nucleotides not matched to a gene: 10. In DNA, the CDR3 is TGTGCCAGCAGCCTTGGGTTGGGACAGGGAAGCGAGCAGTACTTC. It translates to CASSLGLGQGSEQYF.

This clonotype has just a few counts. Here the CDR3 reads CASSQGPFFTGVNQPQHF. In nucleotides, the CDR3 is TGCGCCAGCAGCCAAGGCCCGTTCTTCACAGGGGTTAATCAGCCCCAGCATTTT. V and J are TRBV4-3 and TRBJ1-5, with 7 nucleotides matching TRBD1. Germline V gene lookup returns CDR1 LGHNA and CDR2 YSLEER. The V segment lost 1 base and the J segment 4 bases; nucleotides outside the gene matches: 13. There are 18 residues in the CDR3.

This CDR3 reads CATSGSGSLLDGYTF. The CDR3 DNA reads as TGTGCCACCAGTGGATCAGGGAGTCTTTTAGATGGCTACACCTTC. The chain uses TRBV24-1 and TRBJ1-2, with D tentatively TRBD1 (5 bases). V was pared by 5 bases and J by 6 bases, with 18 bases between. Germline CDR1 KGHDR, CDR2 SFDVKD. There are 15 residues in the CDR3.

This clonotype was seen only a few times. CDR3 sequence: CASTFRGSKNTEAFF. The CDR3 nucleotides are TGTGCCAGCACCTTTAGGGGGTCTAAGAACACTGAAGCTTTCTTT. This chain uses TRBV5-8 with TRBJ1-1; maybe TRBD1 (6 bases). CDR1 SGHTS and CDR2 YDEGEE come from the germline V gene. The CDR3 sequence is 15 residues long. V lost 6 bases, J lost 1 base, and 16 bases lay in between.